The 31 T cell receptor beta chains reported below all come from one sample, sequenced in a study of cytomegalovirus exposure and HLA in healthy donors. The PCR had 60 Vbeta and 13 Jbeta primers. The data were produced by immunoSEQ multiplex PCR, yet TCRdb's version contains in-frame clones alone and is incomplete. The repertoire includes about 160,000 clones, around 80% of them detected once, and roughly 6.7% sits in the top ten. The sample comprised PBMCs. The receptors were gathered from a man between 50 and 59 years old in good health and CMV-seropositive.

The V gene is TRBV30, the J gene TRBJ1-1, with 7 bases that match TRBD1. The CDR3 loop spans 12 amino acids. V was clipped by 5 bases and J by 0 bases; unmatched bases: 0. The germline gives CDR1 GTSNPN, CDR2 SVGIG (reference sequence). CDR3 sequence reads: CAWDRVNTEAFF. The CDR3 bases are TGTGCCTGGGACAGGGTGAACACTGAAGCTTTCTTT.

V usage is TRBV2 and J usage is TRBJ2-3; 10 bases map to TRBD2. Germline values: CDR1 SNHLY, CDR2 FYNNEI. The CDR3 runs to 15 residues. After removal of 1 base from V and 4 bases from J, the junction contained 2 bases not matched to a gene. The CDR3 spells CASSEELAGADTQYF. In DNA, the CDR3 is TGTGCCAGCAGTGAAGAGCTAGCGGGAGCAGATACGCAGTATTTT. The whole variable domain, remainder taken from reference TRBV2 and TRBJ2-3, is EPEVTQTPSHQVTQMGQEVILRCVPISNHLYFYWYRQILGQKVEFLVSFYNNEISEKSEIFDDQFSVERPDGSNFTLKIRSTKLEDSAMYFCASSEELAGADTQYFGPGTRLTVL.

Comments on this clone: At one boundary the junction diverges from the germline segment, which might be a read error. V usage is TRBV4-1 and J usage is TRBJ1-2, with D unclear. The germline CDR1 and CDR2 sequences are MGHRA and YSYEKL. The CDR3 is 18 amino acids. CDR3 protein: CASSLTPTRFREGYVYTF. Here the CDR3 DNA reads TGCGCCAGCAGCCTAACCCCGACTCGGTTCCGGGAAGGCTATGTCTACACCTTC.

This rearrangement joins TRBV5-1 to TRBJ2-2; TRBD2 aligns across 9 bases. The germline V gene has CDR1 SGHRS and CDR2 YFSETQ. The J segment lost 7 bases and the V segment lost 0 bases, leaving 10 bases of the junction unmatched. The CDR3 contains 17 residues. CDR3 sequence: CASSLARGTSRSGELFF. CDR3 sequence (DNA): TGCGCCAGCAGCTTGGCCAGGGGGACTAGCCGGAGCGGGGAGCTGTTTTTT.

The chain recombines TRBV10-3 with TRBJ2-5, with 12 bases identical to TRBD2. Germline lookup yields CDR1 ENHRY and CDR2 SYGVKD. The trim removed 0 bases at V and 5 bases at J, leaving 7 bases unmatched. This CDR3 region has 17 residues. CDR3 amino acids: CAISESASGRAGETQYF. In DNA form, the CDR3 reads TGTGCCATCAGTGAGTCAGCTAGCGGGAGGGCCGGTGAGACCCAGTACTTC.

The V and J genes are TRBV10-2 and TRBJ1-1; tentative D call: TRBD1 (5 bases). V lost 8 bases and J 9 bases, leaving 16 bases between the germline ends. The germline V gene has CDR1 WSHSY and CDR2 SAAADI. The CDR3 has 12 residues. In DNA, the CDR3 is TGCGCCAGCTCCGAGGCAGGGATAAAAGCTTTCTTT. Protein: CASSEAGIKAFF.

This clone was observed a few times. The rearrangement uses TRBV6-6 and TRBJ1-5; tentative D call: TRBD1 (6 bases). The CDR3 covers 14 residues. The germline V and J ends were trimmed by 2 bases and 2 bases, with 7 bases remaining between them. In germline, CDR1 is MNHNY, CDR2 SVGAGI (reference sequence). The CDR3 region is CASSYPGGNQPQHF. CDR3 in DNA: TGTGCCAGCAGTTACCCAGGGGGCAATCAGCCCCAGCATTTT.

The chain joins TRBV27 to TRBJ1-6, with D possibly TRBD1 on 6 matching bases. Trimming shortened V by 7 bases and J by 6 bases, and 10 bases separated the two germline ends. Germline CDR1 reads MNHEY; CDR2 reads SMNVEV (reference sequence). CDR3 length equals 13 residues. In nucleotides, the CDR3 is TGTGCCAGCACAACAGGGCTTAATTCACCCCTCCACTTT. This sequence encodes CASTTGLNSPLHF.

To note about this clone: The junction departs from the called germline gene at one end, perhaps through a read error. The chain recombines TRBV27 with TRBJ1-2; D perhaps matches TRBD1 (6 bases). This CDR3 has 15 amino acids. The germline V gene has CDR1 MNHEY and CDR2 SMNVEV (reference sequence). The CDR3, as DNA: TGTGCCGGCAGTCCCCCGAATACAGGGAACTATGGCTACACCTTC. Protein product: CAGSPPNTGNYGYTF.

The CDR3 region is CASSLEDRRTEAFF. DNA for the CDR3: TGTGCCAGCAGCTTGGAGGACAGAAGGACTGAAGCTTTCTTT. The chain links TRBV5-4 to TRBJ1-1, with D possibly TRBD1 on 6 matching bases. The CDR3 covers 14 residues. Germline V gives CDR1 SGHNT, CDR2 YYREEE (reference sequence). V was clipped by 0 bases and J by 5 bases, with 11 bases between them.

The rearrangement uses TRBV2 and TRBJ2-5; 12 bases are a match to TRBD1. V was pared by 6 bases and J by 1 base, with 9 bases of the junction left unmatched. The CDR3 loop spans 17 amino acids. The germline V gene has CDR1 SNHLY and CDR2 FYNNEI. The CDR3 region has the DNA TGTGCCAGCAGGGCCGGGACAGGGGGCGATCTCCAAGAGACCCAGTACTTC. It is translated as CASRAGTGGDLQETQYF.

The V gene is TRBV2, the J gene TRBJ1-4; the D is unclear. Germline assignment: CDR1 SNHLY and CDR2 FYNNEI. Trimming pared 7 bases from V and 4 bases from J, leaving 13 bases between. The CDR3 covers 14 residues. CDR3: CASNKRAGNEKLFF. The DNA for the CDR3 is TGTGCCAGCAATAAAAGGGCGGGTAATGAAAAACTGTTTTTT.

On this clone itself: Other nucleotide sequences from this sample produce the same CDR3. The chain recombines TRBV2 with TRBJ1-2; 7 bases are a match to TRBD1. CDR1 and CDR2 from the germline V gene are SNHLY and FYNNEI. V shed 6 bases and J 4 bases; nucleotides not matched to a gene: 2. This CDR3 is built from 12 residues. CDR3 sequence reads: CASSRDSYGYTF. In DNA, the CDR3 is TGTGCCAGCAGCAGGGACAGCTATGGCTACACCTTC.

The chain recombines TRBV7-8 with TRBJ1-2; 12 bases fit TRBD1. Unmatched junction bases numbered 4, after V lost 4 bases and J lost 4 bases. Germline V gene sequence: CDR1 SGHVS, CDR2 FQNEAQ. CDR3 length: 15 residues. The CDR3 is CASSSGQGATYGYTF. The CDR3 region has the DNA TGTGCCAGCAGCTCGGGACAGGGGGCGACCTATGGCTACACCTTC.

CDR3 nucleotides: TGTGCCAGCAGCTTAGTTGCGGGAACCTACAATGAGCAGTTCTTC. This gives the protein CASSLVAGTYNEQFF. V and J are TRBV7-3 and TRBJ2-1; D is perhaps TRBD2 (6 bases). CDR1 and CDR2 from the germline V gene are SGHTA and FQGTGA. The CDR3 runs 15 residues. With 2 bases removed from V and 2 bases from J, the gap between germline ends came to 10 bases. Full variable domain (rest looked up from reference TRBV7-3 and TRBJ2-1): GAGVSQTPSNKVTEKGKYVELRCDPISGHTALYWYRQSLGQGPEFLIYFQGTGAADDSGLPNDRFFAVRPEGSVSTLKIQRTERGDSAVYLCASSLVAGTYNEQFFGPGTRLTVL.

The chain recombines TRBV9 with TRBJ2-7, with TRBD2 matching over 8 bases. This CDR3 is built from 16 residues. Germline values: CDR1 SGDLS, CDR2 YYNGEE. V lost 0 bases, J lost 1 base, and 6 bases stayed unmatched. The CDR3 DNA reads TGTGCCAGCAGCGTAGCTATAACTAGCGGATCCTACGAGCAGTACGTC. Translated: CASSVAITSGSYEQYV.

J is TRBJ2-7 and V is TRBV7-8; TRBD1 might be the D (6 bases). The CDR3 contains 14 residues. Per germline, CDR1 SGHVS and CDR2 FQNEAQ. The germline V and J ends were trimmed by 4 bases and 2 bases, with 12 bases remaining between them. The CDR3 spells CASSSTGSPYEQYV. The DNA of the CDR3 is TGTGCCAGCAGCTCTACAGGGTCCCCCTACGAGCAGTACGTC.

V gene TRBV29-1 combines with J gene TRBJ2-3; D possibly corresponds to TRBD2 (5 bases). Between the trimmed V and J ends, which lost 4 bases and 3 bases, there was a span of 14 bases. The CDR3 is 14 residues long. Looked up from germline, CDR1 is SQVTM and CDR2 is ANQGSEA. DNA for the CDR3: TGCAGCGTTGTAGGTGCGGGCAGGACAGATACGCAGTATTTT. Amino acid sequence: CSVVGAGRTDTQYF.

V gene TRBV19 combines with J gene TRBJ2-2; D remains ambiguous. V was shortened by 1 base and J by 5 bases, with 8 bases between the two germline ends. CDR1 LNHDA and CDR2 SQIVND come from the germline V gene (reference sequence). The CDR3 consists of 14 residues. DNA for the CDR3: TGTGCCAGTAGTATAGTTTCCGGTACCGGGGAGCTGTTTTTT. Amino acids: CASSIVSGTGELFF. The whole variable domain, remainder taken from reference TRBV19 and TRBJ2-2, is DGGITQSPKYLFRKEGQNVTLSCEQNLNHDAMYWYRQDPGQGLRLIYYSQIVNDFQKGDIAEGYSVSREKKESFPLTVTSAQKNPTAFYLCASSIVSGTGELFFGEGSRLTVL.

The CDR3 DNA is TGCGCCAGCAGTCGACTAGCGGGTGTTAGCAATGAGCAGTTCTTC. It translates to CASSRLAGVSNEQFF. This chain uses TRBV10-2 with TRBJ2-1; 10 bases agree with TRBD2. Germline V lookup: CDR1 WSHSY, CDR2 SAAADI. The junction had 7 bases not matched to a gene; V was cut back by 5 bases and J by 6 bases. CDR3 length: 15 amino acids.

This clone is a singleton in its sample. The chain carries TRBV29-1 and TRBJ2-5, with 8 bases aligning to TRBD2. CDR1 and CDR2 (germline): SQVTM, ANQGSEA. V lost 3 bases to trimming and J lost 5 bases; unmatched junction nucleotides: 8. This CDR3 is 14 amino acids long. CDR3: CSVDGGAYRETQYF. In DNA form, the CDR3 reads TGCAGCGTTGACGGGGGGGCCTACCGGGAGACCCAGTACTTC. Based on the CDR3 plus reference TRBV29-1 and TRBJ2-5, the full variable domain is SAVISQKPSRDICQRGTSLTIQCQVDSQVTMMFWYRQQPGQSLTLIATANQGSEATYESGFVIDKFPISRPNLTFSTLTVSNMSPEDSSIYLCSVDGGAYRETQYFGPGTRLLVL.

The chain joins TRBV4-1 to TRBJ2-7; D ambiguous. The CDR3 covers 16 residues. Between the trimmed V and J ends, which lost 0 bases and 1 base, there was a span of 13 bases. Per germline, CDR1 MGHRA and CDR2 YSYEKL. The CDR3 loop is CASSQDIRGPSYEQYF. The CDR3 coding sequence is TGCGCCAGCAGCCAAGATATTCGTGGCCCTTCCTACGAGCAGTACTTC.

The CDR3 DNA reads as TGTGCCAGCAGCTTAGGAGCTAGCGGGGCTTCAGAGACCCAGTACTTC. Protein sequence: CASSLGASGASETQYF. The chain employs TRBV13 and TRBJ2-5; TRBD2 aligns across 9 bases. CDR3 length equals 16 residues. The V gene's germline CDR1 is PRHDT and CDR2 FYEKMQ (reference sequence). Trimming at V came to 0 bases and at J to 4 bases, leaving 6 bases not matched to a gene.

This sequence joins TRBV5-1 and TRBJ2-1; the match to TRBD2 covers 14 bases. V lost 4 bases to trimming and J lost 8 bases; unmatched junction nucleotides: 5. This CDR3 is 15 amino acids long. Per the germline V gene, CDR1 is SGHRS and CDR2 is YFSETQ. CDR3 sequence (DNA): TGCGCCAGCAGCCCGGGACTAGCGGGAGTTCATGAGCAGTTCTTC. Translating it yields CASSPGLAGVHEQFF.

The rearrangement links TRBV4-1 to TRBJ2-2; 7 positions match TRBD1. The CDR3 totals 16 residues. The germline gives CDR1 MGHRA, CDR2 YSYEKL. With V trimmed by 3 bases and J by 6 bases, 10 bases remained unmatched. The CDR3 spells CASSQARGQAAGELFF. The CDR3 nucleotides read TGCGCCAGCAGCCAGGCCCGTGGACAGGCGGCCGGGGAGCTGTTTTTT.

V usage is TRBV29-1 and J usage is TRBJ2-5; 11 bases line up with TRBD2. The V gene end was trimmed by 5 bases and the J gene end by 6 bases; junction bases not matched to a gene: 5. The germline V gene has CDR1 SQVTM and CDR2 ANQGSEA. This CDR3 has 13 residues. CDR3 bases: TGCAGCGTTTCTAGCGGGAGGAGCCAGACCCAGTACTTC. This encodes CSVSSGRSQTQYF.

The V gene is TRBV9, the J gene TRBJ1-3; D unresolved. Germline V gene data show CDR1 as SGDLS and CDR2 as YYNGEE. The CDR3 consists of 14 residues. Trimming cost V 3 bases and J 0 bases, with 7 bases left between them. The CDR3 nucleotides read TGTGCCAGCAGCGCCGGGAACTCTGGAAACACCATATATTTT. This gives the protein CASSAGNSGNTIYF.

V and J are TRBV21-1 and TRBJ1-5. TRBV21-1 is a documented pseudogene. CDR3 length: 15 residues. CDR3: CASRSYIRSWQPQHF. The CDR3 DNA sequence: TGTGCCAGCAGATCCTATATTCGGTCATGGCAGCCCCAGCATTTT.

DNA for the CDR3: TGTGCCAGCAGCCTAGCGGGGGTTTACAATGAGCAGTTCTTC. Its translation: CASSLAGVYNEQFF. The V call is TRBV9, the J call TRBJ2-1, with TRBD2 matching over 10 bases. CDR1 and CDR2 from the germline V gene are SGDLS and YYNGEE. V lost 4 bases, J lost 4 bases, and 2 bases stayed unmatched. The CDR3 is 14 amino acids.

The rearrangement joins TRBV7-9 to TRBJ1-2; D remains unclear. This CDR3 region has 12 residues. Trimming stripped 5 bases from V and 7 bases from J, with 11 bases between. Germline CDR1 SEHNR, CDR2 FQNEAQ (reference sequence). As DNA, the CDR3 is TGTGCCAGCAGCCCTAGAGGAGGTGGCTACACCTTC. Its protein product is CASSPRGGGYTF.

The chain recombines TRBV6-1 with TRBJ1-6, with D possibly TRBD1 on 6 matching bases. Germline V gene data show CDR1 as MNHNS and CDR2 as SASEGT. Trimming removed 1 base from V and 6 bases from J, with 13 bases in between. This CDR3 is built from 16 residues. The CDR3 region is CASSEVIQGFNSPLHF. CDR3 nucleotides: TGTGCCAGCAGTGAAGTAATACAGGGCTTTAATTCACCCCTCCACTTT.